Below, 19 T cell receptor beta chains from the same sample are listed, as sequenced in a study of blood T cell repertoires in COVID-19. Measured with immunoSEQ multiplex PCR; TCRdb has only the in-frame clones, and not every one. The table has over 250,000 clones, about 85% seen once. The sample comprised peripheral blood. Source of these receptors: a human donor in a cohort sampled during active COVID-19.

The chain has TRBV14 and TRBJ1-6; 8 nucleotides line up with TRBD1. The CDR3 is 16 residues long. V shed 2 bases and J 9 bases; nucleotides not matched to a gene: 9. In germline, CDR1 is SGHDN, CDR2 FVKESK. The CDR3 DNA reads TGTGCCAGCAGCCAAAGGACAGGGTTGAGTAGTTCACCCCTCCACTTT. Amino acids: CASSQRTGLSSSPLHF.

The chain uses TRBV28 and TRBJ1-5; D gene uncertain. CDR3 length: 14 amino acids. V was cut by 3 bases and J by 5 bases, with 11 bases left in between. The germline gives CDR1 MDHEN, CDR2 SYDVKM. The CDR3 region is CASSFWQAHQPQHF. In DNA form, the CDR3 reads TGTGCCAGCAGTTTCTGGCAGGCCCATCAGCCCCAGCATTTT.

CDR3 loop: CASSYGHPSTNEKLFF. The DNA for the CDR3 is TGTGCCAGCAGTTACGGCCACCCATCAACTAATGAAAAACTGTTTTTT. V gene TRBV6-5 combines with J gene TRBJ1-4; D is unresolved. There are 16 residues in the CDR3. CDR1 is MNHEY, CDR2 SVGAGI, per germline. Trimming removed 2 bases from V and 0 bases from J, with 10 bases in between.

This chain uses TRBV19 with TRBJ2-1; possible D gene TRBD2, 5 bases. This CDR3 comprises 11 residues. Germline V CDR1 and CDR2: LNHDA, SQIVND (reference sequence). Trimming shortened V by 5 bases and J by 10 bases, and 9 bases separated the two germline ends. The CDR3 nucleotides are TGTGCCAGTAGTTTCCGGAGGGAGCAGTTCTTC. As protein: CASSFRREQFF.

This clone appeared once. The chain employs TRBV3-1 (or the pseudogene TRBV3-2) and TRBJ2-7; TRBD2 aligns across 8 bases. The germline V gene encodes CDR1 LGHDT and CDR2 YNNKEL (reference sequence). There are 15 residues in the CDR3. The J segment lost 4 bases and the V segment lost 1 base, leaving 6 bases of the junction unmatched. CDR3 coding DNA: TGTGCCAGCAGCCAAGCAACGGGAGGGCCTTACGAGCAGTACTTC. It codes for CASSQATGGPYEQYF.

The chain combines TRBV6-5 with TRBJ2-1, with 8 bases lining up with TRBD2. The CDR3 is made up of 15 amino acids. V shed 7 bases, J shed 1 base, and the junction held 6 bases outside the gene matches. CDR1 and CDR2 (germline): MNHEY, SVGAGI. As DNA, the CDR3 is TGTGCCAGCAAAGGGGGACTAGAGTCCTACAATGAGCAGTTCTTC. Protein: CASKGGLESYNEQFF.

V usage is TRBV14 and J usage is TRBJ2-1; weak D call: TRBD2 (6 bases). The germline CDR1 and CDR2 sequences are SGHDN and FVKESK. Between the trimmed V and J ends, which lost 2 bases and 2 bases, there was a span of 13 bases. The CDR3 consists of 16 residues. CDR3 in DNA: TGTGCCAGCAGCCAAACCCGGGGGTATACCTACAATGAGCAGTTCTTC. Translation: CASSQTRGYTYNEQFF.

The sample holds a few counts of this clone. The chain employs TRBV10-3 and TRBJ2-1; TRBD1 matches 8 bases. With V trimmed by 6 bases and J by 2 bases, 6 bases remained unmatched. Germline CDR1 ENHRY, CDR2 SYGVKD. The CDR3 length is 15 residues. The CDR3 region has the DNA TGTGCCATCAGATTAGGGACAGGCACCTACAATGAGCAGTTCTTC. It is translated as CAIRLGTGTYNEQFF.

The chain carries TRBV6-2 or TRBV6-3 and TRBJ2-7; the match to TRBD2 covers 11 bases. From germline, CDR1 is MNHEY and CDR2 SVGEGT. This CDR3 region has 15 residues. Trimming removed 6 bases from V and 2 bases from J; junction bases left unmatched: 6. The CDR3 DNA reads TGTGCCAGCAGCACCCCGGGACTAGCGGCCTACGAGCAGTACTTC. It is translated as CASSTPGLAAYEQYF.

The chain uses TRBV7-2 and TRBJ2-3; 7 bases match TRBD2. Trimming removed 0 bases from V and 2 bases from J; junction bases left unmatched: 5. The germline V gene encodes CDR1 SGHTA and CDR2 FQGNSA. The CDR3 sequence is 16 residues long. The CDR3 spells CASSLAASGFTDTQYF. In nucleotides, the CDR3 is TGTGCCAGCAGCTTAGCGGCTAGCGGATTCACAGATACGCAGTATTTT.

In DNA form, the CDR3 reads TGTGCCAGCAGTTTAGTCTCTATTAACACTGAAGCTTTCTTT. Translating it yields CASSLVSINTEAFF. The chain employs TRBV28 and TRBJ1-1; no definite D call. With 2 bases removed from V and 2 bases from J, the gap between germline ends came to 9 bases. From germline, CDR1 is MDHEN and CDR2 SYDVKM. The CDR3 loop spans 14 amino acids. The entire variable domain, with the rest obtained from reference TRBV28 and TRBJ1-1, is as follows: DVKVTQSSRYLVKRTGEKVFLECVQDMDHENMFWYRQDPGLGLRLIYFSYDVKMKEKGDIPEGYSVSREKKERFSLILESASTNQTSMYLCASSLVSINTEAFFGQGTRLTVV.

The CDR3, as DNA: TGTGCCAGCAGCCAATCGGTGACTAGCGGGACTTACGAGCAGTACTTC. Its protein product is CASSQSVTSGTYEQYF. V usage is TRBV11-2 and J usage is TRBJ2-7; the match to TRBD2 covers 11 bases. This CDR3 spans 16 amino acids. The V gene end was trimmed by 5 bases and the J gene end by 4 bases; junction bases not matched to a gene: 10. Germline CDR1 and CDR2: SGHAT and FQNNGV.

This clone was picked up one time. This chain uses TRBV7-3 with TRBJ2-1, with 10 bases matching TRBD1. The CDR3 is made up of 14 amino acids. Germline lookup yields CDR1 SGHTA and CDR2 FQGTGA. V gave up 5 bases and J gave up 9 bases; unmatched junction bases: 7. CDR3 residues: CASSIRQGASEQFF. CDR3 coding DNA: TGTGCCAGCAGCATAAGACAGGGGGCGAGTGAGCAGTTCTTC.

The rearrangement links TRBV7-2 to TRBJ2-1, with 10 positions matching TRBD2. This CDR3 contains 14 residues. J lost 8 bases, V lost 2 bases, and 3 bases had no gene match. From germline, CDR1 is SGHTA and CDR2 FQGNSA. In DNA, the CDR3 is TGTGCCAGCAGCTTAAAGAGCGGGAGGGATGAGCAGTTCTTC. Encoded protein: CASSLKSGRDEQFF. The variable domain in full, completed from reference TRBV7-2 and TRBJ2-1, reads GAGVSQSPSNKVTEKGKDVELRCDPISGHTALYWYRQSLGQGLEFLIYFQGNSAPDKSGLPSDRFSAERTGGSVSTLTIQRTQQEDSAVYLCASSLKSGRDEQFFGPGTRLTVL.

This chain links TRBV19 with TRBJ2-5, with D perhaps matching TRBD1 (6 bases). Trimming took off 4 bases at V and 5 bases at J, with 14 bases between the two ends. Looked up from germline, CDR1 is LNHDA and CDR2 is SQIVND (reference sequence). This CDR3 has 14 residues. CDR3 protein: CASSKQGQGETQYF. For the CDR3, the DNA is TGTGCCAGTAGTAAACAGGGACAAGGGGAGACCCAGTACTTC. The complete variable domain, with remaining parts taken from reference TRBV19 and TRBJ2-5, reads DGGITQSPKYLFRKEGQNVTLSCEQNLNHDAMYWYRQDPGQGLRLIYYSQIVNDFQKGDIAEGYSVSREKKESFPLTVTSAQKNPTAFYLCASSKQGQGETQYFGPGTRLLVL.

As DNA, the CDR3 is TGTGCCAGCAGTCCACAGGGTTTCGGGGGCTACACCTTC. This encodes CASSPQGFGGYTF. J is TRBJ1-2 and V is TRBV12-3 or TRBV12-4; a weak D match, TRBD1 (6 bases). V shed 5 bases and J shed 8 bases, with 15 bases lying between them. This CDR3 region has 13 residues.

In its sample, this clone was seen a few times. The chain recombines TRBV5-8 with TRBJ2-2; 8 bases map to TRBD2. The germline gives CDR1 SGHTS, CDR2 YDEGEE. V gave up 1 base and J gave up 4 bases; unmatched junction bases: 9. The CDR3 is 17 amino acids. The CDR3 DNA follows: TGTGCCAGCAGCTTGTCTTTAACTAGCGGATCCACCGGGGAGCTGTTTTTT. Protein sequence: CASSLSLTSGSTGELFF.

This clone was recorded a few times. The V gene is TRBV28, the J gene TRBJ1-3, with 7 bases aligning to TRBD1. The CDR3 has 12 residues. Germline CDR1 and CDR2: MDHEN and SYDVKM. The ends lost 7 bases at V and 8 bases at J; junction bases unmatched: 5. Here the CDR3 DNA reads TGTGCCAGCAAGACAGGGATAGACACCATATATTTT. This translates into CASKTGIDTIYF.

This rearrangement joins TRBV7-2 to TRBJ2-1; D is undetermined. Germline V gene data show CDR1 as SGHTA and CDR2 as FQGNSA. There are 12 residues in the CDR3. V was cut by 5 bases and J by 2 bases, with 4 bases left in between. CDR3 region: CASSTTYNEQFF. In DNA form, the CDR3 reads TGTGCCAGCAGCACTACCTACAATGAGCAGTTCTTC.